Below are 20 T cell receptor beta chains sequenced from a single sample in a study of identical twins. TCRdb re-analysed the 5' RACE reads in MiXCR, keeping a single row per CDR3 protein. This repertoire shows 200,000 to 250,000 distinct CDR3 sequences, roughly a tenth found once; its top ten account for 9% to 10%. The sequenced sample consisted of memory T cells sorted from blood. The receptor set was obtained from a man aged 45 to 65 in good health.

This clonotype was found many times. The gene calls are TRBV27 and TRBJ2-7; TRBD2 agrees at 8 bases. Per the germline V gene, CDR1 is MNHEY and CDR2 is SMNVEV (reference sequence). This CDR3 spans 15 amino acids. Losses at the gene ends were 3 bases for V and 1 base for J; bases not matched to a gene: 5. As DNA, the CDR3 is TGTGCCAGCAGTTTGGACGGGAGGGGATCCTACGAGCAGTACTTC. Amino acid sequence: CASSLDGRGSYEQYF.

The chain links TRBV28 to TRBJ2-3; 11 bases map to TRBD2. Losses at the gene ends were 2 bases for V and 4 bases for J; bases not matched to a gene: 14. This CDR3 has 19 residues. Germline V gene sequence: CDR1 MDHEN, CDR2 SYDVKM. The CDR3 bases are TGTGCCAGCAGTTTAGTAGGGGGGCTAGCGGGAGGTGGAGCAGATACGCAGTATTTT. Protein sequence: CASSLVGGLAGGGADTQYF.

Ten or more counts support this clonotype. V usage is TRBV20-1 and J usage is TRBJ2-3; 13 bases are shared with TRBD2. This CDR3 region has 16 residues. Germline loops: CDR1 DFQATT, CDR2 SNEGSKA (reference sequence). The V segment lost 6 bases and the J segment 1 base; nucleotides outside the gene matches: 7. This chain's CDR3 is CSASRTSGGRTDTQYF. CDR3 nucleotide sequence: TGCAGTGCCTCCCGGACTAGCGGGGGCCGCACAGATACGCAGTATTTT.

The CDR3 reads CASVLGSGYGYTF. In DNA form, the CDR3 reads TGTGCCAGCGTTCTGGGGTCGGGCTATGGCTACACCTTC. The chain couples TRBV6-5 to TRBJ1-2; D not certain. Looked up from germline, CDR1 is MNHEY and CDR2 is SVGAGI. V was trimmed by 8 bases and J by 4 bases, leaving 14 bases between them. The CDR3 sequence is 13 residues long.

This clonotype was seen a handful of times. The rearrangement links TRBV5-1 to TRBJ2-7, with D possibly TRBD2 on 5 matching bases. Deletions cut 0 bases from V and 1 base from J, with 11 bases between. Germline CDR1 is SGHRS and CDR2 is YFSETQ. The CDR3 has 15 residues. The CDR3: CASSLGGRRSYEQYF. Written as DNA, the CDR3 is TGCGCCAGCAGCTTGGGAGGGCGGAGATCCTACGAGCAGTACTTC.

This clonotype has a count of ten or more. The CDR3 loop is CASSLSDRGHEQYF. For the CDR3, the DNA is TGCGCCAGCAGCTTGTCGGACAGGGGACACGAGCAGTACTTC. This chain connects TRBV5-1 to TRBJ2-7; TRBD1 matches 9 bases. This CDR3 has 14 residues. The V and J ends lost 1 base and 5 bases, in that order; junction bases with no gene match: 4. Germline lookup yields CDR1 SGHRS and CDR2 YFSETQ.

The chain has TRBV28 and TRBJ1-2; D is unclear. CDR1 and CDR2 (germline): MDHEN, SYDVKM. The CDR3 consists of 17 residues. The V end lost 5 bases, the J end lost 0 bases, and 19 bases lay between the germline ends. This chain's CDR3 is CASSPLGLSISNYGYTF. The CDR3 DNA is TGTGCCAGCAGTCCTCTAGGACTTTCTATTTCTAACTATGGCTACACCTTC.

This clonotype showed up just a few times. The chain carries TRBV9 and TRBJ2-5; 7 bases map to TRBD1. The CDR3 runs 15 residues. The V gene end was trimmed by 4 bases and the J gene end by 4 bases; junction bases not matched to a gene: 10. The V gene's germline CDR1 is SGDLS and CDR2 YYNGEE. In DNA form, the CDR3 reads TGTGCCAGCAGCACACCTTCGACAGGGAGAGAGACCCAGTACTTC. Its translation: CASSTPSTGRETQYF.

The chain has TRBV24-1 and TRBJ2-1; 13 bases match TRBD2. After removal of 4 bases from V and 9 bases from J, the junction contained 8 bases not matched to a gene. The CDR3 covers 16 residues. Germline V gene sequence: CDR1 KGHDR, CDR2 SFDVKD. CDR3 nucleotides: TGTGCCACCAGTGACCAGGGACTAGCGGGGAGAGGTGAGCAGTTCTTC. It yields the protein CATSDQGLAGRGEQFF.

This clonotype has a count of ten or more. The chain carries TRBV12-3 or TRBV12-4 and TRBJ1-2; TRBD1 aligns across 8 bases. V dropped 6 bases and J dropped 1; count of bases not matched to a gene: 4. The CDR3 contains 14 residues. The DNA for the CDR3 is TGTGCCAGCAGCGCAGGGGGCGTTAACTATGGCTACACCTTC. Protein product: CASSAGGVNYGYTF.

Many counts were recorded for this clonotype. The chain links TRBV6-1 to TRBJ2-5; D is undetermined. V lost 2 bases, J lost 5 bases, and 15 bases lay in between. The germline V gene has CDR1 MNHNS and CDR2 SASEGT. The CDR3 is 15 residues long. CDR3 DNA sequence: TGTGCCAGCAGTGAACCTTTTACGGGCCGGGAGACCCAGTACTTC. It codes for CASSEPFTGRETQYF.

The table lists this clonotype with a few counts. J is TRBJ2-5 and V is TRBV29-1; D unresolved. This CDR3 region has 12 residues. V lost 5 bases, J lost 5 bases, and 12 bases lay in between. Germline values: CDR1 SQVTM, CDR2 ANQGSEA. Here the CDR3 DNA reads TGCAGCGTTTTGGGCAGCCGGGAGACCCAGTACTTC. This gives the protein CSVLGSRETQYF.

V usage is TRBV12-5 and J usage is TRBJ2-1; D possibly corresponds to TRBD1 (7 bases). Trimming took 6 bases from V and 6 from J, leaving 15 bases between them. The CDR3 covers 14 residues. In germline, CDR1 is LGHNT, CDR2 FRNRAP. The CDR3 DNA sequence: TGTGCTAGTGGGGTGGAGGGGGCGGTCAATGAGCAGTTCTTC. Its protein product is CASGVEGAVNEQFF. The variable domain in full, with the rest retrieved from reference TRBV12-5 and TRBJ2-1, is DARVTQTPRHKVTEMGQEVTMRCQPILGHNTVFWYRQTMMQGLELLAYFRNRAPLDDSGMPKDRFSAEMPDATLATLKIQPSEPRDSAVYFCASGVEGAVNEQFFGPGTRLTVL.

This clonotype was seen at least ten times. The chain couples TRBV28 to TRBJ1-5; D unresolved. The CDR3 length is 18 residues. CDR1 and CDR2 from the germline V gene are MDHEN and SYDVKM. The V and J ends lost 2 bases and 1 base respectively, with 18 bases between them. The CDR3 DNA follows: TGTGCCAGCAGTTTAGGGTCAGCCTGGGGTATGAGCAATCAGCCCCAGCATTTT. Its translation is CASSLGSAWGMSNQPQHF.

This rearrangement joins TRBV20-1 to TRBJ2-1, with 10 bases that match TRBD2. Trimming took 1 base from V and 14 from J; bases not matched to a gene: 11. This CDR3 contains 14 residues. Germline CDR1 is DFQATT and CDR2 is SNEGSKA (reference sequence). This chain's CDR3 is CSARVRTSGGDEFF. CDR3 in DNA: TGCAGTGCTAGAGTAAGGACTAGCGGCGGTGATGAGTTCTTC.

This clonotype was observed a few times. The J gene is TRBJ1-5, the V gene TRBV12-3 or TRBV12-4; D gene ambiguous. V was shortened by 7 bases and J by 11 bases, with 18 bases between the two germline ends. This CDR3 is 13 amino acids long. The DNA for the CDR3 is TGTGCCAGCACGAACTCTGGGCCCGGAGCCCAGCATTTT. Translated: CASTNSGPGAQHF.

This clonotype was seen repeatedly, ten times or more. This chain uses TRBV6-5 with TRBJ2-2, with D unclear. The CDR3 has 18 amino acids. From germline, CDR1 is MNHEY and CDR2 SVGAGI. V was trimmed by 0 bases and J by 5 bases, leaving 19 bases between them. The CDR3 region is CASSYSSRHLDLTGELFF. The CDR3 DNA reads as TGTGCCAGCAGTTACTCGTCAAGGCACCTTGACCTAACCGGGGAGCTGTTTTTT.

The chain joins TRBV12-3 or TRBV12-4 to TRBJ1-4; D not certain. The CDR3 runs 15 residues. V lost 5 bases, J lost 10 bases, and 20 bases lay in between. CDR3 DNA: TGTGCCAGCAGTCGACGAACGGCGAATAAGGCAAAACTGTTTTTT. Translating gives CASSRRTANKAKLFF.

The chain combines TRBV4-2 with TRBJ1-4; a weak D match, TRBD1 (5 bases). Trimming took 2 bases from V and 6 from J, leaving 10 bases between them. CDR1 LGHNA and CDR2 YNFKEQ come from the germline V gene. The CDR3 covers 14 residues. Here the CDR3 DNA reads TGTGCCAGCAGCCAAAGTACGGGGGATGAAAAACTGTTTTTT. The encoded protein is CASSQSTGDEKLFF.

This sequence joins TRBV7-2 and TRBJ1-2; perhaps TRBD1 as D (6 bases). Germline V lookup: CDR1 SGHTA, CDR2 FQGNSA. Trimming stripped 0 bases from V and 2 bases from J, with 10 bases between. The CDR3 has 15 residues. In nucleotides, the CDR3 is TGTGCCAGCAGCTTAGCGCGGCAGGGGAACTATGGCTACACCTTC. Translated, it gives CASSLARQGNYGYTF.